This record covers a single TCR beta chain. Its antigen is undetermined. Germline loops: CDR1 SGHKS, CDR2 YYEKEE (reference sequence). The CDR3 covers 15 residues. Trimming pared 1 base from V and 5 bases from J, leaving 13 bases between. These data belong to a study of somatic mutations in cytotoxic T cells in rheumatoid arthritis. Study information: Patient blood (around 30 ml EDTA) was taken immediately after diagnosis and before treatment.

Study observations and caveats: Among approximately 60 patients, roughly 8 showed a largest CD8+ clone that surpassed 20% of CD8+ cells. For patients with rheumatoid arthritis, CD8+ clonality went up with age, while healthy controls showed no such change.

TCRdb keeps only in-frame clones here, not all; method: immunoSEQ multiplex PCR. Here the sample spans 17,000 or so clones, roughly 80% being singletons. The sequenced sample consisted of CD8+ T cells sorted from blood. The chain joins TRBV5-5 to TRBJ1-5; D might be TRBD1 (6 bases). The sequence was collected from an adult with rheumatoid arthritis. CDR3 sequence (DNA): TGTGCCAGCAGCTTGTCAGGGGCATATCATCAGCCCCAGCATTTT. Translating gives CASSLSGAYHQPQHF.